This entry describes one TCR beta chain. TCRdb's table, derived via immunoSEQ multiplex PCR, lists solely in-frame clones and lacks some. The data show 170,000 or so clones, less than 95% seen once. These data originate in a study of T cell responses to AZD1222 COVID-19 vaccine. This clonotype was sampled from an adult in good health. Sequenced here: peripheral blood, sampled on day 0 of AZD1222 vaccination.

In DNA, the CDR3 is TGTGCCAGCAGCCGACAGGGAGGTCAGCCCCAGCATTTT. Translating gives CASSRQGGQPQHF. V usage is TRBV7-8 and J usage is TRBJ1-5; 7 bases line up with TRBD1. Germline V gives CDR1 SGHVS, CDR2 FQNEAQ. J gave up 6 bases and V 5 bases, and 4 bases lay outside the gene matches. The CDR3 is 13 residues long.